This entry features one T cell receptor (beta chain) sequence. Measured with immunoSEQ multiplex PCR; TCRdb has only the in-frame clones, and not every one. Of 45,000 to 75,000 clones listed, 80% to 95% are singletons. The sample originates from a study of T cell changes during pregnancy in multiple sclerosis. The CDR3 covers 14 residues. Trimming left V 8 bases short and J 7 bases short, with 24 bases between. Germline CDR1 GTSNPN, CDR2 SVGIG (reference sequence). The origin of this receptor is a female donor with multiple sclerosis, enrolled in a pregnancy study. The chain uses TRBV30 and TRBJ2-7; unclear D gene. The sequenced sample was peripheral blood, obtained in the first trimester of pregnancy. CDR3 in amino acids: CATKNPEFIGEQYF. CDR3 coding DNA: TGTGCCACGAAGAACCCGGAATTCATCGGGGAGCAGTACTTC. Drawing the rest from reference TRBV30 and TRBJ2-7, the complete variable domain is SQTIHQWPATLVQPVGSPLSLECTVEGTSNPNLYWYRQAAGRGLQLLFYSVGIGQISSEVPQNLSASRPQDRQFILSSKKLLLSDSGFYLCATKNPEFIGEQYFGPGTRLTVT.